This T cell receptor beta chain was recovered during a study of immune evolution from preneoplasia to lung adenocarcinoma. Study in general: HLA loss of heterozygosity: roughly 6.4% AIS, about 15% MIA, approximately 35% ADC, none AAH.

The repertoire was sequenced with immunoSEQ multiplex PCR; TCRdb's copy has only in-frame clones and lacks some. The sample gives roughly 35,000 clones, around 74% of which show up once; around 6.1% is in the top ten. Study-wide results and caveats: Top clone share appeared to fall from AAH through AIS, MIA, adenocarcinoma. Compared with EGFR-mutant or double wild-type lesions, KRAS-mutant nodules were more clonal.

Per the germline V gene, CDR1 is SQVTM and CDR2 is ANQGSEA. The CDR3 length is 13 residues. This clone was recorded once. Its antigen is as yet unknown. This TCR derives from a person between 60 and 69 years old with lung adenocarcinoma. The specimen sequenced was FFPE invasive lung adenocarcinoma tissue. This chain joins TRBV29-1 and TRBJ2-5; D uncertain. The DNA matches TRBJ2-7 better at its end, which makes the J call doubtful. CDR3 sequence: CSVDASGAYEQYF. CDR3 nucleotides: TGCAGCGTTGATGCTAGTGGGGCCTACGAGCAGTACTTC.